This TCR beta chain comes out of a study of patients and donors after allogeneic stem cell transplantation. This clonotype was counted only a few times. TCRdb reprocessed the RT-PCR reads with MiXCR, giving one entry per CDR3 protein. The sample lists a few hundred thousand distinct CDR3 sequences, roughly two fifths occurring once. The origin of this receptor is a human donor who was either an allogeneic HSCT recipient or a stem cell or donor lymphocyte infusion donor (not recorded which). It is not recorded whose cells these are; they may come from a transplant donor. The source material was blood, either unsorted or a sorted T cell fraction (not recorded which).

The CDR3 loop reads CATSRAGVEQYF. The CDR3 nucleotides are TGTGCCACCAGCAGAGCCGGGGTCGAGCAGTACTTC. The chain employs TRBV15 and TRBJ2-7, with D possibly TRBD2 on 5 matching bases. The germline V gene has CDR1 LNHNV and CDR2 YYDKDF (reference sequence). The CDR3 loop spans 12 amino acids. Trimming removed 1 base at V and 6 bases at J, with 7 bases between.